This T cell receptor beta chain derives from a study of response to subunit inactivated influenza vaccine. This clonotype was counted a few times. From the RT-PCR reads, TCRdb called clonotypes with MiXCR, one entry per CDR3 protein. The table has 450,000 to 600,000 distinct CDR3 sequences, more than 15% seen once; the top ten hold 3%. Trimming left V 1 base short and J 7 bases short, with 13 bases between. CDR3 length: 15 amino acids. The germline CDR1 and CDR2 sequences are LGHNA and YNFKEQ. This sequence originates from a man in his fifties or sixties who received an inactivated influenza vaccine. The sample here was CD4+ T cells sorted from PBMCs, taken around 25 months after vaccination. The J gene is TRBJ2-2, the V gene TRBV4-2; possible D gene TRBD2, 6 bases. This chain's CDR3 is CASSQGQGGGGELFF. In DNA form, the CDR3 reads TGTGCCAGCAGCCAAGGGCAGGGAGGTGGCGGGGAGCTGTTTTTT.